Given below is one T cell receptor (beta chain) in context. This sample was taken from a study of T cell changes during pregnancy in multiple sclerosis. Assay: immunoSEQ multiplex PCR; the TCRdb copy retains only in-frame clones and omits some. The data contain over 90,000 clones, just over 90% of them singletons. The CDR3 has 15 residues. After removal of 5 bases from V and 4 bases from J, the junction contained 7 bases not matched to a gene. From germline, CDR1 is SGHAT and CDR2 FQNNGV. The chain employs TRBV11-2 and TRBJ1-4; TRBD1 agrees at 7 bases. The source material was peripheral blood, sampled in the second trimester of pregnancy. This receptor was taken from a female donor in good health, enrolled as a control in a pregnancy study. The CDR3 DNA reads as TGTGCCAGCAGCATCCGACAGGGAAGTAATGAAAAACTGTTTTTT. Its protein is CASSIRQGSNEKLFF. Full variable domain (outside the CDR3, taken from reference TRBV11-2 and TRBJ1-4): EAGVAQSPRYKIIEKRQSVAFWCNPISGHATLYWYQQILGQGPKLLIQFQNNGVVDDSQLPKDRFSAERLKGVDSTLKIQPAKLEDSAVYLCASSIRQGSNEKLFFGSGTQLSVL.